This T cell receptor beta chain was documented in a study of cytomegalovirus exposure and HLA in healthy donors. General study results and limits: Altogether, more than 150 TCR beta chains were recorded as cytomegalovirus-associated.

Points on this clone: As yet, its antigen is unknown.

The study ran its PCR with 60 Vbeta and 13 Jbeta primers. Measured with immunoSEQ multiplex PCR; TCRdb has only the in-frame clones, and not every one. Here the sample spans 100,000 to 150,000 clones, about 74% being singletons. This CDR3 region has 15 residues. Germline CDR1 is MNHEY and CDR2 is SMNVEV (reference sequence). Between the trimmed V and J ends, which lost 0 bases and 2 bases, there was a span of 11 bases. Source material: PBMCs. The source is a woman in her sixties in good health and CMV-seronegative. The chain combines TRBV27 with TRBJ2-7, with D unclear. The DNA of the CDR3 is TGTGCCAGCAGTTTATCGGCCATATCCACCTACGAGCAGTACTTC. Residues: CASSLSAISTYEQYF.